The T cell receptor (beta chain) under discussion was sequenced for a study of PD-L1 blockade in urothelial cancer (dated by TCRdb to the late 2010s). Some background on the complete study: Therapy was started around 2014 for all patients, and atezolizumab 1,200 mg was administered intravenously every 3 weeks. Twenty-five of 29 patients were males with bladder-origin urothelial cancer, and about 65% of the roughly 30 reported a prior smoking history. Patients had an ECOG performance status of 0 or 1 and had received between 0 and 3 prior chemotherapy regimens. Blood samples were analyzed at two time points: 3 weeks after treatment start (second dose) and 6 weeks after treatment start. A median of around 150,000 T cells and some 82,000 unique TCRs was obtained from blood samples, and a median clonality of roughly 0.082 was observed. An exploratory multi-omic analysis was conducted of the somatic, immune and clinical correlates of response to PD-L1 blockade with atezolizumab in urothelial cancer. Pretreatment tumor samples, along with matched peripheral blood serially collected before and after atezolizumab treatment, were subjected to TCR sequencing. Progression-free survival longer than 6 months counted as durable clinical benefit, and TCR features were additionally tested against both progression-free and overall survival. In the same patients who had TCR sequencing, pretreatment tumors also underwent whole exome sequencing and RNA sequencing. Nine patients reached durable clinical benefit, while 20 or so patients did not. Pretreatment blood TCR-seq was available for about 27 patients, at least one posttreatment blood collection was obtained for 25 or so patients, and tumor TCR-seq was available for 25 or so patients. The investigation overall reported the following: Patients with durable benefit showed greater expansion of tumor-associated TCR clones in peripheral blood 3 weeks after starting treatment (n ≈ 21, p = 0.022). Because the sample size was small (n ≈ 29) and many of the analyses were exploratory, the results are meant to be hypothesis-generating. A pretreatment peripheral blood TCR clonality below the median was linked to improved progression-free and overall survival.

As to this clone: This receptor's antigen is unknown. Base qualities are missing; no much larger clone stands one base away.

Taken with the paper, the label for time point translates to: pretreatment peripheral blood. The cohort comprised fewer than 35 patients with locally advanced or metastatic urothelial carcinoma treated at Memorial Sloan Kettering on a trial protocol. Peripheral blood mononuclear cells were collected pretreatment and during treatment, at between 1 and 8 total time points per patient. The Qiagen DNeasy Blood extraction kit was used to purify genomic DNA from total PBMCs and from tumor samples. Collected pretreatment and during treatment, PBMCs were isolated and stored as previously described. To estimate absolute template abundance from read counts, synthetic TCR analog templates were spiked into each PCR. The immunoSEQ assay was used to amplify TCRbeta CDR3 regions from genomic DNA with bias-controlled V and J gene primers. Sequencing of rearranged TCRbeta segments was done at approximately 20X coverage. In the original analysis: Clustering was used to correct sequencing errors, and CDR3s were annotated against IMGT so that V, D and J genes could be assigned. Only productive TCRbeta rearrangements were used in downstream analyses, excluding out-of-frame or stop-codon sequences. Clonality was calculated as one minus the Shannon entropy normalized by the log of the number of unique productive sequences. Clones differing between time points or between blood and tumor were identified by Fisher's exact test with Benjamini-Hochberg correction at adjusted p below 0.01. TCRdb took over this immuneACCESS table, retaining in-frame rearrangements with V and J assigned. Such tables are incomplete; in checked studies, under half of the missing clones stem from an unresolved V gene, and the remainder is unexplained. D and trimming come from the DNA, and the V and J calls and clone size come from that table. This sample comprises about 88,000 clones, 80% to 90% of them detected only once. The ten largest clones add up to 0.97% of the sample.

The germline V gene (reference sequence) sets CDR1 to LNHDA and CDR2 to SQIVND. The V and J ends are trimmed by 5 bases and 8 bases, leaving 19 bases between them. From its cysteine to its phenylalanine, the CDR3 spans 14 amino acids. Only the CDR3 region is kept as DNA, spanning 42 bases read in frame from base 1. The sequences come from PBMCs, collected around atezolizumab (anti-PD-L1) treatment. This receptor chain uses TRBV19 and TRBJ2-7; TRBD2 is a possible D gene, resting on 6 matching bases. This TCR was recovered from a woman older than 75 with urothelial cancer. The DNA sequence follows: TGTGCCAGTAGTTCCTTGGCTGGAGGGGCACAGCAGTACTTC. Its coded protein is CASSSLAGGAQQYF.